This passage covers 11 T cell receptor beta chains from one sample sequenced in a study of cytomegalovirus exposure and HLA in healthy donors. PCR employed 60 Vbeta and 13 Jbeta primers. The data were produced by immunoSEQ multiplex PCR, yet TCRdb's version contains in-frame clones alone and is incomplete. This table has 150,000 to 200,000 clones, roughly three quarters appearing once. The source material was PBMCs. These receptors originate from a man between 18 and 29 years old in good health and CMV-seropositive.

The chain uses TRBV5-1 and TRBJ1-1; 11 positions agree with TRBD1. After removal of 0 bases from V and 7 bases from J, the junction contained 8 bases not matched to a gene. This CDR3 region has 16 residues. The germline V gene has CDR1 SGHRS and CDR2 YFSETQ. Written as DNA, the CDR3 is TGCGCCAGCAGCTTGGTGGGGGGGACAGGGGGGTTTGAAGCTTTCTTT. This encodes CASSLVGGTGGFEAFF.

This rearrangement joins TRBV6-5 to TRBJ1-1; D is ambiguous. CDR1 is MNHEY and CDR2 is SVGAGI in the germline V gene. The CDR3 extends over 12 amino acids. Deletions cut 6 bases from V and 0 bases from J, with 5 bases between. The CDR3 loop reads CASRSLNTEAFF. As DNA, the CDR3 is TGTGCCAGCAGGAGTCTGAACACTGAAGCTTTCTTT.

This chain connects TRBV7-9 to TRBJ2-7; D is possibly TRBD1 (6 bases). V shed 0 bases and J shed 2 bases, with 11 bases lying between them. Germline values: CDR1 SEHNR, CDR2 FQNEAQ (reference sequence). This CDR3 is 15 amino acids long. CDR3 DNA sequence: TGTGCCAGCAGCTTAGCCACAGGGATAACCTACGAGCAGTACTTC. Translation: CASSLATGITYEQYF.

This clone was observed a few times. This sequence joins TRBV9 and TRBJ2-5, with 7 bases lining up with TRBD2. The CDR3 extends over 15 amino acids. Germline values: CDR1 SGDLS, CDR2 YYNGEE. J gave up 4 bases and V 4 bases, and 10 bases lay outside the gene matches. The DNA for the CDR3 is TGTGCCAGCAGCACCCGGGGGGTCGGTGGAGAGACCCAGTACTTC. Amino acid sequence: CASSTRGVGGETQYF.

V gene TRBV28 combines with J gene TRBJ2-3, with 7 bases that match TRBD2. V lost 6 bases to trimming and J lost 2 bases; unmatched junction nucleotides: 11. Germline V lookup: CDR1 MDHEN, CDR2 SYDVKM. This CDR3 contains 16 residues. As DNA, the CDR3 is TGTGCCAGCAGCCGAAAGCGGGGAAGAAACACAGATACGCAGTATTTT. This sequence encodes CASSRKRGRNTDTQYF. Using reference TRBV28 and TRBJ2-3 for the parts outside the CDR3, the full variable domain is DVKVTQSSRYLVKRTGEKVFLECVQDMDHENMFWYRQDPGLGLRLIYFSYDVKMKEKGDIPEGYSVSREKKERFSLILESASTNQTSMYLCASSRKRGRNTDTQYFGPGTRLTVL.

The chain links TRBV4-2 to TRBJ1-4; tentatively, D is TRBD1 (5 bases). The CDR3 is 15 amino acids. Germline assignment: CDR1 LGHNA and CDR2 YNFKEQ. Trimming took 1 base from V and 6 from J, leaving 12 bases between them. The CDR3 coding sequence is TGTGCCAGCAGCCAAGTTACGGGGGAGGATGAAAAACTGTTTTTT. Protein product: CASSQVTGEDEKLFF.

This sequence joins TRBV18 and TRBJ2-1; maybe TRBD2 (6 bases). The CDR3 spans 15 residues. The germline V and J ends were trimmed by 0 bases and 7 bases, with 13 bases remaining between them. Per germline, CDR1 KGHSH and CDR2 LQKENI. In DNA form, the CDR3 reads TGTGCCAGCTCACCACCCGTTCGGGGAGGAAATGAGCAGTTCTTC. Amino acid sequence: CASSPPVRGGNEQFF.

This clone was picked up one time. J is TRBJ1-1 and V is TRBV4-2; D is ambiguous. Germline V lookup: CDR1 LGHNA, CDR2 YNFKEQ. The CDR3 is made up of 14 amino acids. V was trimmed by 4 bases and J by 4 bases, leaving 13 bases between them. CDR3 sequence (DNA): TGTGCCAGCAGCCGTAAGATGGGGAGCACTGAAGCTTTCTTT. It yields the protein CASSRKMGSTEAFF.

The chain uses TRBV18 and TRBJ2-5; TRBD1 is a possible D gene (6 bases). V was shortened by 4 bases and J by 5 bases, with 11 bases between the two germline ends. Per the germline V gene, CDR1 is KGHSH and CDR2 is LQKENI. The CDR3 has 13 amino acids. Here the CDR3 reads CASSLGQGETQYF. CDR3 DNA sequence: TGTGCCAGCTCACTTGGTCAGGGGGAGACCCAGTACTTC.

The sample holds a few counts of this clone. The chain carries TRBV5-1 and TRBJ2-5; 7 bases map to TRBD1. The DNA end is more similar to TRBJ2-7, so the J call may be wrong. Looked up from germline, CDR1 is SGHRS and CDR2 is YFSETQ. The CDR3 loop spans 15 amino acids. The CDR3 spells CASSVGQTSIYEQYF. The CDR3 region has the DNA TGCGCCAGCAGCGTGGGACAGACCTCAATCTACGAGCAGTACTTC.

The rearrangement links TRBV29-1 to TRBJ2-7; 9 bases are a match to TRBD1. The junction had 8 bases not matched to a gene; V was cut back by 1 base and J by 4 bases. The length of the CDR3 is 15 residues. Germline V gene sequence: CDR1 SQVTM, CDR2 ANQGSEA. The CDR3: CSVEVGTGFLYEQYF. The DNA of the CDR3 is TGCAGCGTTGAAGTGGGGACAGGGTTTCTTTACGAGCAGTACTTC.